The present T cell receptor (beta chain) was sequenced within a study of blood T cell repertoires in COVID-19. At the level of the study: From T cells, B-cell-depleted T cells, or PBMCs came the material, which was cDNA or gDNA.

How the authors handled the data: Amplification from reference gene primers served as the basis for estimated nucleated cell counts. Assay used: immunoSEQ multiplex PCR; TCRdb lists only in-frame clones, some missing. V, J and clone size are taken as reported in that table, and D and trimming were inferred from the DNA itself. The sample carries more than 75,000 clones, over 65% recorded once. CDR1 and CDR2 (germline): MGHRA, YSYEKL. V was clipped by 4 bases and J by 4 bases, with 19 bases between them. The CDR3 sequence is 16 residues long. The specimen was peripheral blood. The gene calls are TRBV4-1 and TRBJ2-5, with D possibly being TRBD1 (5 bases). The TCR sequence derives from a human donor in a cohort sampled during active COVID-19. Here the CDR3 DNA reads TGCGCCAGCAGCCCCAACCCCGGACAACCTATAGAGACCCAGTACTTC. It encodes CASSPNPGQPIETQYF.